These 25 T cell receptor beta chains were all obtained from the same sample, sequenced in a study of T-cell memory formation after mild COVID-19. TCRdb re-analysed the 5' RACE reads in MiXCR, keeping a single row per CDR3 protein. Altogether 530,000 or so distinct CDR3 sequences are present, 15% to 20% being singletons, with the ten largest covering around 7.8%. Sequenced material: PBMCs or a T cell subset sorted from them (not recorded which). The receptors derive from an adult woman who had mild COVID-19 (a few samples of this study predate the infection). Cell type and time point are not known.

The chain carries TRBV4-3 and TRBJ1-5; possibly TRBD1 for D (6 bases). From germline, CDR1 is LGHNA and CDR2 YSLEER. This CDR3 spans 15 amino acids. V lost 4 bases and J lost 2, with 12 bases in between. In DNA form, the CDR3 reads TGCGCCAGCAGCCGATCAGGGGATCGCAATCAGCCCCAGCATTTT. Its protein product is CASSRSGDRNQPQHF.

This clonotype occurred a few times. This CDR3 is CASSFERGWTDTQYF. The CDR3, as DNA: TGTGCCAGCAGCTTTGAGCGGGGGTGGACAGATACGCAGTATTTT. The rearrangement links TRBV7-9 to TRBJ2-3; TRBD2 matches at 8 bases. The CDR3 length is 15 residues. Germline V gene data show CDR1 as SEHNR and CDR2 as FQNEAQ (reference sequence). J was trimmed by 3 bases and V by 3 bases; bases with no gene match: 5.

A single count supports this clonotype. This chain uses TRBV11-2 with TRBJ2-5; 7 bases match TRBD2. V lost 6 bases to trimming and J lost 5 bases; unmatched junction nucleotides: 6. In germline, CDR1 is SGHAT, CDR2 FQNNGV. This CDR3 is built from 13 residues. CDR3 bases: TGTGCCAGCAGAATCGGGGGGTGGGAGACCCAGTACTTC. It is translated as CASRIGGWETQYF.

The chain recombines TRBV5-1 with TRBJ1-2; TRBD1 matches 8 bases. Trimming removed 0 bases from V and 2 bases from J; junction bases left unmatched: 3. This CDR3 is built from 15 residues. In germline, CDR1 is SGHRS, CDR2 YFSETQ. The CDR3 DNA follows: TGCGCCAGCAGCTTGGGCGACAGGGGAAACTATGGCTACACCTTC. It translates to CASSLGDRGNYGYTF.

The rearrangement uses TRBV30 and TRBJ1-6; D may be TRBD1 (5 bases). V was trimmed by 0 bases and J by 6 bases, leaving 18 bases between them. The germline V gene encodes CDR1 GTSNPN and CDR2 SVGIG (reference sequence). This CDR3 comprises 17 residues. Written as DNA, the CDR3 is TGTGCCTGGAGTGTACGTACGGCAGGGCTGTTTAATTCACCCCTCCACTTT. It specifies CAWSVRTAGLFNSPLHF. Using reference TRBV30 and TRBJ1-6 for the parts outside the CDR3, the full variable domain is SQTIHQWPATLVQPVGSPLSLECTVEGTSNPNLYWYRQAAGRGLQLLFYSVGIGQISSEVPQNLSASRPQDRQFILSSKKLLLSDSGFYLCAWSVRTAGLFNSPLHFGNGTRLTVT.

Only a few counts were recorded for this clonotype. This chain's CDR3 is CASSLVGVWYEQFF. The CDR3 region has the DNA TGTGCCAGCAGCTTAGTTGGAGTTTGGTATGAGCAGTTCTTC. The V call is TRBV7-9, the J call TRBJ2-1, with unresolved D. V lost 1 base and J lost 8, with 12 bases in between. CDR1 is SEHNR and CDR2 is FQNEAQ in the germline V gene (reference sequence). This CDR3 spans 14 amino acids.

This clonotype was found a few times. V and J are TRBV30 and TRBJ1-6; no clear D. Germline V gene data show CDR1 as GTSNPN and CDR2 as SVGIG (reference sequence). The CDR3 has 15 amino acids. Deletions cut 3 bases from V and 3 bases from J, with 12 bases between. The CDR3 nucleotides are TGTGCCTGGAGCGTGTGGTCCAACTATAATTCACCCCTCCACTTT. Translating gives CAWSVWSNYNSPLHF.

Concerning this clonotype itself: Given a much more abundant clone one base away, this may be a read error. The genes are TRBV5-8 and TRBJ2-1; no clear D. The CDR3 is made up of 11 amino acids. The V gene's germline CDR1 is SGHTS and CDR2 YDEGEE. The V gene lost 6 bases and the J gene lost 4 bases, with 5 bases spanning the gap. The CDR3 bases are TGTGCCAGCATGTTTTACAATGAGCAGTTCTTC. It specifies CASMFYNEQFF.

This clonotype appeared a few times. The rearrangement links TRBV7-7 to TRBJ2-2; 8 nucleotides agree with TRBD2. The CDR3 covers 17 residues. Germline values: CDR1 SSHAT, CDR2 FNYEAQ (reference sequence). Trimming removed 5 bases from V and 5 bases from J; junction bases left unmatched: 13. The CDR3 DNA reads as TGTGCCAGCAGCCCCCGTATGGTAGCGGGGACGACCGGGGAGCTGTTTTTT. This encodes CASSPRMVAGTTGELFF.

This chain links TRBV7-2 with TRBJ1-3; no definite D call. From germline, CDR1 is SGHTA and CDR2 FQGNSA. This CDR3 has 14 residues. Trimming took off 1 base at V and 6 bases at J, with 10 bases between the two ends. The CDR3 sequence: CASSLVGVSNTIYF. The CDR3 DNA reads as TGTGCCAGCAGCTTAGTTGGGGTTTCAAACACCATATATTTT.

This clonotype was recorded many times. CDR3 amino acids: CASSQDTGGTDTQYF. CDR3 DNA: TGCGCCAGCAGCCAAGATACGGGAGGTACAGATACGCAGTATTTT. The chain recombines TRBV4-3 with TRBJ2-3; 7 bases match TRBD2. CDR3 size: 15 residues. The V gene's germline CDR1 is LGHNA and CDR2 YSLEER. The junction had 3 bases not matched to a gene; V was cut back by 0 bases and J by 3 bases.

This clonotype came up a few times. The junction does not match germline at one end; this may be a read error. V usage is TRBV20-1 and J usage is TRBJ1-2; weak D call: TRBD1 (5 bases). The germline gives CDR1 DFQATT, CDR2 SNEGSKA (reference sequence). The CDR3 contains 13 residues. In DNA, the CDR3 is TGCAGCGCTATCCGGGACGGGGGCTATGGCTACACCTTC. Amino acids: CSAIRDGGYGYTF.

This clonotype was detected only a few times. The CDR3 loop reads CASSPYMNTGELFF. DNA of the CDR3: TGTGCCAGCAGTCCGTACATGAACACCGGGGAGCTGTTTTTT. The chain recombines TRBV28 with TRBJ2-2; no firm D call. This CDR3 region has 14 residues. CDR1 is MDHEN and CDR2 is SYDVKM in the germline V gene. V lost 5 bases to trimming and J lost 1 base, with 8 bases between them.

This chain joins TRBV20-1 and TRBJ1-5, with D unclear. Germline CDR1 is DFQATT and CDR2 is SNEGSKA (reference sequence). The CDR3 is 13 residues long. V was clipped by 1 base and J by 4 bases, with 8 bases between them. The CDR3 sequence is CSARVRKNQPQHF. The CDR3 region has the DNA TGCAGTGCTAGAGTCCGAAAGAATCAGCCCCAGCATTTT.

This clonotype has just a few counts. The V gene is TRBV12-3 or TRBV12-4, the J gene TRBJ2-1; 11 positions match TRBD2. The CDR3 has 15 amino acids. J was trimmed by 11 bases and V by 5 bases; bases with no gene match: 11. This CDR3 reads CASSTAGTSGIQQFF. The CDR3 DNA follows: TGTGCCAGCAGTACCGCCGGGACTAGCGGTATACAGCAGTTCTTC.

In this sample, this clonotype turned up a few times. The DNA for the CDR3 is TGTGCCTGGAGTGTACAGTCCTATGGCTACACCTTC. Its protein product is CAWSVQSYGYTF. V usage is TRBV30 and J usage is TRBJ1-2; no clear D. V was pared by 0 bases and J by 4 bases, with 6 bases between. In germline, CDR1 is GTSNPN, CDR2 SVGIG (reference sequence). The CDR3 spans 12 residues.

This clonotype was seen more than once but under ten times. V is TRBV5-1 and J is TRBJ1-5; no reliable D call. Germline assignment: CDR1 SGHRS and CDR2 YFSETQ. The CDR3 loop spans 17 amino acids. V lost 1 base to trimming and J lost 1 base, with 15 bases between them. DNA of the CDR3: TGCGCCAGCAGCTTGTCCCCTGTGAGCCGGAGCAATCAGCCCCAGCATTTT. This gives the protein CASSLSPVSRSNQPQHF.

This clonotype was seen a few times. This chain links TRBV5-1 with TRBJ2-5; a possible D gene is TRBD1 (6 bases). The germline V gene has CDR1 SGHRS and CDR2 YFSETQ. The CDR3 sequence is 14 residues long. V lost 5 bases and J lost 0, with 11 bases in between. The DNA for the CDR3 is TGCGCCAGCAGACCAGGACAGTACCAAGAGACCCAGTACTTC. Translation gives CASRPGQYQETQYF.

The chain is built from TRBV5-6 and TRBJ2-7; perhaps D is TRBD1 or TRBD2 (5 bases each). Between the trimmed V and J ends, which lost 7 bases and 3 bases, there was a span of 11 bases. Germline V gene sequence: CDR1 SGHDT, CDR2 YYEEEE. The length of the CDR3 is 12 residues. This CDR3 reads CASGAGSYEQYF. The CDR3 DNA is TGTGCCAGCGGCGCAGGGAGCTACGAGCAGTACTTC.

The sample holds a few counts of this clonotype. The rearrangement joins TRBV5-1 to TRBJ2-3; D unresolved. Trimming cost V 5 bases and J 2 bases, with 12 bases left between them. Germline V gene sequence: CDR1 SGHRS, CDR2 YFSETQ. The CDR3 is 14 residues long. CDR3 nucleotides: TGCGCCAGCAGACCCGGGCCTCCCACAGATACGCAGTATTTT. Translating it yields CASRPGPPTDTQYF.

This clonotype was found once. The chain is built from TRBV9 and TRBJ1-2; no firm D call. The CDR3 runs 13 residues. The germline CDR1 and CDR2 sequences are SGDLS and YYNGEE. V dropped 4 bases and J dropped 4 bases, with 11 bases sitting between them. CDR3 residues: CASSQVRAYGYTF. The CDR3 DNA reads TGTGCCAGCAGCCAAGTGAGGGCCTATGGCTACACCTTC.

This clonotype was counted between two and nine times. The chain recombines TRBV5-5 with TRBJ2-7; 7 bases are a match to TRBD1. V shed 4 bases and J 3 bases; nucleotides not matched to a gene: 10. CDR1 is SGHKS, CDR2 YYEKEE, per germline (reference sequence). The CDR3 sequence is 15 residues long. The CDR3 protein is CASSLSEDRYYEQYF. In DNA form, the CDR3 reads TGTGCCAGCAGCCTAAGTGAGGACAGGTACTACGAGCAGTACTTC.

This clonotype was counted at least ten times. The gene calls are TRBV5-1 and TRBJ1-2, with D unclear. With 0 bases removed from V and 3 bases from J, the gap between germline ends came to 6 bases. There are 13 residues in the CDR3. In germline, CDR1 is SGHRS, CDR2 YFSETQ. The DNA for the CDR3 is TGCGCCAGCAGCTTGGGAGCGGACTATGGCTACACCTTC. It translates to CASSLGADYGYTF.

This sequence joins TRBV24-1 and TRBJ2-3, with 9 bases that match TRBD2. This CDR3 is 15 amino acids long. From germline, CDR1 is KGHDR and CDR2 SFDVKD. With 3 bases clipped from V and 7 bases from J, the junction kept 7 bases outside the gene matches. CDR3 DNA: TGTGCCACCAGTGATACTAGCGGGTCCACGCATACGCAGTATTTT. Translated, it gives CATSDTSGSTHTQYF.

The chain employs TRBV7-9 and TRBJ1-1, with D maybe TRBD1 (6 bases). CDR3 length: 12 residues. Germline V gene lookup returns CDR1 SEHNR and CDR2 FQNEAQ (reference sequence). The V end lost 0 bases, the J end lost 11 bases, and 10 bases lay between the germline ends. This CDR3 is CASSLAGQGAFF. The DNA of the CDR3 is TGTGCCAGCAGCTTAGCTGGTCAGGGGGCTTTCTTT.